A single sample gave rise to the 2 T cell receptor beta chains below, sequenced in a study of T cell responses to AZD1222 COVID-19 vaccine. Data came from immunoSEQ multiplex PCR; TCRdb stores just in-frame clones and leaves some out. The sample has some 130,000 clones, 89% seen once. Sequencing used peripheral blood, obtained on day 0 of AZD1222 vaccination. Receptors originate from an adult in good health.

This clone was seen a handful of times. The CDR3 here is CASSLGVWQANGYTF. The CDR3 DNA is TGTGCCAGCAGTCTCGGCGTATGGCAAGCTAATGGCTACACCTTC. The chain combines TRBV6-4 with TRBJ1-2; D ambiguous. The V gene's germline CDR1 is MRHNA and CDR2 SNTAGT. The CDR3 extends over 15 amino acids. Trimming shortened V by 5 bases and J by 6 bases, and 19 bases separated the two germline ends.

The chain is built from TRBV27 and TRBJ2-7; no firm D call. Trimming cost V 0 bases and J 2 bases, with 14 bases left between them. The CDR3 is 16 amino acids. CDR1 is MNHEY, CDR2 SMNVEV, per germline (reference sequence). The CDR3 DNA sequence: TGTGCCAGCAGTTTATCACGGAGCCCTCAGGCCTACGAGCAGTACTTC. It codes for CASSLSRSPQAYEQYF.